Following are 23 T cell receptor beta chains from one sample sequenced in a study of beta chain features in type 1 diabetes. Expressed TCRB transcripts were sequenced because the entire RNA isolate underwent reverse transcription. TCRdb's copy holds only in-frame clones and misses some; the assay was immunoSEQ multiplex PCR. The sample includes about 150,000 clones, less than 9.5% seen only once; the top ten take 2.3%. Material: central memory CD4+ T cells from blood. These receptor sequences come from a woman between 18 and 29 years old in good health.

CDR3 nucleotide sequence: TGTGCCAGCGGTACAGGGGTGGGCAATCAGCCCCAGCATTTT. Its translation is CASGTGVGNQPQHF. This chain uses TRBV2 with TRBJ1-5; the match to TRBD1 covers 7 bases. V trimming: 8 bases; J trimming: 2 bases; junction bases outside the gene matches: 6. CDR1 is SNHLY and CDR2 is FYNNEI in the germline V gene. This CDR3 comprises 14 residues.

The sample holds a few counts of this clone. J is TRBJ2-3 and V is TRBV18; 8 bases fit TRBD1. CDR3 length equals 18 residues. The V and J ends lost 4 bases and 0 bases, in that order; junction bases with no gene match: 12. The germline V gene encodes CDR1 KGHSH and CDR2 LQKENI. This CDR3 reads CASSLGGQGASSTDTQYF. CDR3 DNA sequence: TGTGCCAGCTCACTTGGCGGACAGGGCGCTTCTAGCACAGATACGCAGTATTTT. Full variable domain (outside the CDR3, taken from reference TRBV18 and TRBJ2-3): NAGVMQNPRHLVRRRGQEARLRCSPMKGHSHVYWYRQLPEEGLKFMVYLQKENIIDESGMPKERFSAEFPKEGPSILRIQQVVRGDSAAYFCASSLGGQGASSTDTQYFGPGTRLTVL.

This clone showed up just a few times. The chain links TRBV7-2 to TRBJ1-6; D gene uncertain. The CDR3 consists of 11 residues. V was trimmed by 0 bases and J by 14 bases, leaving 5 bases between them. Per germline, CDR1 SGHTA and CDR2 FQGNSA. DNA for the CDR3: TGTGCCAGCAGCTTAGCCGGGGCCCTCCACTTT. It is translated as CASSLAGALHF.

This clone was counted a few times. The CDR3 sequence: CASSSYLAGFSQYF. DNA for the CDR3: TGTGCCAGCAGCTCCTACTTAGCGGGCTTCTCCCAGTACTTC. The rearrangement joins TRBV11-3 to TRBJ2-7, with 7 bases identical to TRBD2. The germline V gene encodes CDR1 SGHNT and CDR2 YENEEA. The CDR3 spans 14 residues. Trimming removed 4 bases from V and 10 bases from J; junction bases left unmatched: 13.

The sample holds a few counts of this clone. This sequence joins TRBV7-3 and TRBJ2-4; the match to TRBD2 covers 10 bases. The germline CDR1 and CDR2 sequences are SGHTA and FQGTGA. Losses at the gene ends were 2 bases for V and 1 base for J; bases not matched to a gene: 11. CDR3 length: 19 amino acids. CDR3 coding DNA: TGTGCCAGCAGCTTATCGCTAGCGGGGGAGTCCGGTGCCAAAAACATTCAGTACTTC. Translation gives CASSLSLAGESGAKNIQYF.

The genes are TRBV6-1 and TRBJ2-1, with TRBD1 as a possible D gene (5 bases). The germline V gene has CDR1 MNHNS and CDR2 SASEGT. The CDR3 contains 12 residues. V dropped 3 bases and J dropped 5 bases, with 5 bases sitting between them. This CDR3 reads CASSDRDNEQFF. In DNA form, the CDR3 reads TGTGCCAGCAGTGACAGGGACAATGAGCAGTTCTTC.

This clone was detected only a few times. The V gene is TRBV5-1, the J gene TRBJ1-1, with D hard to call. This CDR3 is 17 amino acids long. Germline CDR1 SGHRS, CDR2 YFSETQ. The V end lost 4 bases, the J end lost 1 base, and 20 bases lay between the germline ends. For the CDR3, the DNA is TGCGCCAGCAGCCCCGCGGGCTACGGCCGATCGAACACTGAAGCTTTCTTT. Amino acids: CASSPAGYGRSNTEAFF.

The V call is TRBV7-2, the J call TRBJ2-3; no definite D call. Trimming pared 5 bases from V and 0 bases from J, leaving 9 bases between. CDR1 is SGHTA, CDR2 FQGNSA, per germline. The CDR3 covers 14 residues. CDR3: CASSPFSSTDTQYF. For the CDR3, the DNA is TGTGCCAGCAGCCCCTTCTCTAGCACAGATACGCAGTATTTT. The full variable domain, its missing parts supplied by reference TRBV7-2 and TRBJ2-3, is GAGVSQSPSNKVTEKGKDVELRCDPISGHTALYWYRQSLGQGLEFLIYFQGNSAPDKSGLPSDRFSAERTGGSVSTLTIQRTQQEDSAVYLCASSPFSSTDTQYFGPGTRLTVL.

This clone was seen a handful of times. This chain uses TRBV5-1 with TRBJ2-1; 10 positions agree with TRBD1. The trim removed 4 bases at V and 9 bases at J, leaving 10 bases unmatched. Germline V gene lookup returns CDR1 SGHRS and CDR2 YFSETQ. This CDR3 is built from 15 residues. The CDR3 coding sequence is TGCGCCAGCAGCCCAGGACAGGGGGTTGGCGGTGAGCAGTTCTTC. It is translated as CASSPGQGVGGEQFF.

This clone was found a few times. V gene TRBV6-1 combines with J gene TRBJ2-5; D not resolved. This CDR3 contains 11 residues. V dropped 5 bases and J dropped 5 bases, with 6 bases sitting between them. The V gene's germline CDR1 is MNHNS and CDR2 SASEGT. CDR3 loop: CASSYEETQYF. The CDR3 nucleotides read TGTGCCAGCAGTTATGAGGAGACCCAGTACTTC.

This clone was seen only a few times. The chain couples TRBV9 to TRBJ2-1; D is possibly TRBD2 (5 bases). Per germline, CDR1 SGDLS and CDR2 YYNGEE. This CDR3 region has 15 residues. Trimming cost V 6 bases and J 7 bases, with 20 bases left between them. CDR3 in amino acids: CASNQAEPGSNEQFF. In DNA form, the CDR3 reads TGTGCCAGCAACCAAGCGGAACCGGGATCAAATGAGCAGTTCTTC. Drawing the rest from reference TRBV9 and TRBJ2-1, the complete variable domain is DSGVTQTPKHLITATGQRVTLRCSPRSGDLSVYWYQQSLDQGLQFLIQYYNGEERAKGNILERFSAQQFPDLHSELNLSSLELGDSALYFCASNQAEPGSNEQFFGPGTRLTVL.

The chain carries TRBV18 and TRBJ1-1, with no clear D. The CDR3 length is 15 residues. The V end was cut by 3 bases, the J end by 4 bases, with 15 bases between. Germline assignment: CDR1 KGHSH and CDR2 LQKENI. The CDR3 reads CASSPSSQEGTEAFF. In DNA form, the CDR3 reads TGTGCCAGCTCACCCAGTAGCCAAGAGGGCACTGAAGCTTTCTTT.

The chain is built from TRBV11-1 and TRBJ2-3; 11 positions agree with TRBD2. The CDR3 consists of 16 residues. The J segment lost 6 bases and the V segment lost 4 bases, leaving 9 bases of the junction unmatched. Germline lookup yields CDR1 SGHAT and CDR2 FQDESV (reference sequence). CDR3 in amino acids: CASSSGLAGGMDTQYF. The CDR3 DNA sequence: TGTGCCAGCAGCTCCGGTTTAGCGGGGGGGATGGATACGCAGTATTTT.

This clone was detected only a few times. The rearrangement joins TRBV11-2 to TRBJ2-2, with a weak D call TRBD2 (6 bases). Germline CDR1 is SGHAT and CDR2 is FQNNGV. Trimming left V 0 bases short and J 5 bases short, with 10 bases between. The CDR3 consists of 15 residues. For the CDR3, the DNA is TGTGCCAGCAGCTTAGAAGGGGCGGGAACCGGGGAGCTGTTTTTT. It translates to CASSLEGAGTGELFF.

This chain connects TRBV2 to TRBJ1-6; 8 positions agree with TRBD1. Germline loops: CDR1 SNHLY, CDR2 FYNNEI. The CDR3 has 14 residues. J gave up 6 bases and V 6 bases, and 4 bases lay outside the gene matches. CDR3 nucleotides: TGTGCCAGCAGACTGGACAGGGCTAATTCACCCCTCCACTTT. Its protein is CASRLDRANSPLHF.

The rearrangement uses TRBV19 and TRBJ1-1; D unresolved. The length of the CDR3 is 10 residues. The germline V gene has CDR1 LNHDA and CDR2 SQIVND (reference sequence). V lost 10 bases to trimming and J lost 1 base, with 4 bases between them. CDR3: CANKNTEAFF. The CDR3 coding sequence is TGTGCCAATAAGAACACTGAAGCTTTCTTT.

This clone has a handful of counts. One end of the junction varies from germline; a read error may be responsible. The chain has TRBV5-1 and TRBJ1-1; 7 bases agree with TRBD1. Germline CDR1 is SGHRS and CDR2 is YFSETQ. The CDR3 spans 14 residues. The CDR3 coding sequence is TGCGCCAGCAGTTTGGGGGACAGGAACACTGAAGCTTTCTTT. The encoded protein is CASSLGDRNTEAFF.

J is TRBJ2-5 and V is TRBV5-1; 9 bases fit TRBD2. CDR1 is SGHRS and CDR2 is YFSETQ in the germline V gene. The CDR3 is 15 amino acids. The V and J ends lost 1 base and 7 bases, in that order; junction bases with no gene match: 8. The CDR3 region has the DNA TGCGCCAGCAGCTTGAATAGCGGGGGCTTGTCGACCCAGTACTTC. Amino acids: CASSLNSGGLSTQYF.

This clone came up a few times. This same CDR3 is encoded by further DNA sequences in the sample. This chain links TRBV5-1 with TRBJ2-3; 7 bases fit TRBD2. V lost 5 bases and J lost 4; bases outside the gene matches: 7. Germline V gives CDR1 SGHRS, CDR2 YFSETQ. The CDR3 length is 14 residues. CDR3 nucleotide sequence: TGCGCCAGCAGTTCCGGACGGGGGGCAGATACGCAGTATTTT. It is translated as CASSSGRGADTQYF. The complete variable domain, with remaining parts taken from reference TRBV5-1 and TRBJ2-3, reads KAGVTQTPRYLIKTRGQQVTLSCSPISGHRSVSWYQQTPGQGLQFLFEYFSETQRNKGNFPGRFSGRQFSNSRSEMNVSTLELGDSALYLCASSSGRGADTQYFGPGTRLTVL.

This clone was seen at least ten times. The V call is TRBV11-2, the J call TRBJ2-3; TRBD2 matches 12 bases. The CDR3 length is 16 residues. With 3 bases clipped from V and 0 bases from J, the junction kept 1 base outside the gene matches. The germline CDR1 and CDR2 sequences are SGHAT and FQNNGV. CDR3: CASSLGTSGSTDTQYF. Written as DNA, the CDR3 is TGTGCCAGCAGCTTGGGGACTAGCGGGAGCACAGATACGCAGTATTTT.

CDR3 in DNA: TGTGCCTGGAGTGTTCAGGGCACTGGCTACACCTTC. Protein sequence: CAWSVQGTGYTF. The gene calls are TRBV30 and TRBJ1-2; D perhaps matches TRBD1 (5 bases). This CDR3 is built from 12 residues. V gave up 0 bases and J gave up 7 bases, with 9 bases separating them. Germline lookup yields CDR1 GTSNPN and CDR2 SVGIG (reference sequence).

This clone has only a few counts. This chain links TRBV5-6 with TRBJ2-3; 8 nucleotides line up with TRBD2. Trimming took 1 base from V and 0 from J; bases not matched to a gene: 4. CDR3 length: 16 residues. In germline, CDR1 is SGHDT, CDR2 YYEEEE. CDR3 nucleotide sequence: TGTGCCAGCAGCTTGAGGGCGGGGGGTAGCACAGATACGCAGTATTTT. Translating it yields CASSLRAGGSTDTQYF.

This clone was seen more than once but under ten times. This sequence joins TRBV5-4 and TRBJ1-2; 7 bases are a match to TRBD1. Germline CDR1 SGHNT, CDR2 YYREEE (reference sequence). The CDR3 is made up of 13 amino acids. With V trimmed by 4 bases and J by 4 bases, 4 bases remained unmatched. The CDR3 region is CASSRGQTYGYTF. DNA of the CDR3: TGTGCCAGCAGCCGGGGACAGACCTATGGCTACACCTTC.